The 9 T cell receptor beta chains below come from one sample, sequenced in a study of OX40 agonist ivuxolimab in advanced cancers. This table comes from immunoSEQ multiplex PCR, and its TCRdb copy is limited to in-frame clones, with some not included. The sample records 35,000 to 45,000 clones, roughly nine tenths being singletons. The specimen was CD4+ or CD8+ T cells sorted from blood, collected in a trial of the OX40 agonist ivuxolimab. These TCRs come from an adult with an advanced solid tumor such as melanoma, head and neck, liver or kidney cancer.

V and J are TRBV9 and TRBJ1-6; TRBD1 is a possible D gene (5 bases). The V and J ends lost 0 bases and 2 bases respectively, with 12 bases between them. CDR1 is SGDLS, CDR2 YYNGEE, per germline. CDR3 length: 17 residues. The DNA for the CDR3 is TGTGCCAGCAGCGTAGCCGGAGGGGCCACCTATAATTCACCCCTCCACTTT. Translating gives CASSVAGGATYNSPLHF.

V is TRBV6-4 and J is TRBJ2-5; tentatively, D is TRBD1 (5 bases). The germline V and J ends were trimmed by 10 bases and 2 bases, with 14 bases remaining between them. The CDR3 has 13 amino acids. Germline lookup yields CDR1 MRHNA and CDR2 SNTAGT. The CDR3 DNA reads as TGTGCCATCTCACAGGAGCAACAAGAGACCCAGTACTTC. Its protein product is CAISQEQQETQYF.

The CDR3: CASSFLVGKASYEQYF. The DNA for the CDR3 is TGTGCCAGCAGTTTTCTCGTGGGGAAGGCCTCCTACGAGCAGTACTTC. J is TRBJ2-7 and V is TRBV28; D not resolved. Trimming stripped 3 bases from V and 0 bases from J, with 15 bases between. In germline, CDR1 is MDHEN, CDR2 SYDVKM. This CDR3 is 16 amino acids long. The whole variable domain, filled in from reference TRBV28 and TRBJ2-7, reads DVKVTQSSRYLVKRTGEKVFLECVQDMDHENMFWYRQDPGLGLRLIYFSYDVKMKEKGDIPEGYSVSREKKERFSLILESASTNQTSMYLCASSFLVGKASYEQYFGPGTRLTVT.

This clone was found once. V gene TRBV28 combines with J gene TRBJ1-2, with TRBD1 matching 8 bases. CDR3 length: 14 residues. The germline V gene has CDR1 MDHEN and CDR2 SYDVKM. V lost 4 bases to trimming and J lost 7 bases; unmatched junction nucleotides: 8. In nucleotides, the CDR3 is TGTGCCAGCAGTTCCGGGCAGGGGGCTAGTGGCTACACCTTC. Protein: CASSSGQGASGYTF.

This clone has a handful of counts. DNA for the CDR3: TGTGCCAGCAGCCCGACAGGGGGTAGGCGCGAAGAGACCCAGTACTTC. It is translated as CASSPTGGRREETQYF. V gene TRBV7-9 combines with J gene TRBJ2-5, with TRBD1 matching over 9 bases. This CDR3 has 16 amino acids. Per germline, CDR1 SEHNR and CDR2 FQNEAQ (reference sequence). The ends lost 5 bases at V and 3 bases at J; junction bases unmatched: 10.

CDR3 in DNA: TGTGCCAGCAGTCCCATAGGACAGGGTCGATCCTACGAGCAGTACTTC. This encodes CASSPIGQGRSYEQYF. The chain uses TRBV28 and TRBJ2-7; TRBD1 aligns across 8 bases. The CDR3 is made up of 16 amino acids. With 5 bases clipped from V and 1 base from J, the junction kept 10 bases outside the gene matches. Germline V gene data show CDR1 as MDHEN and CDR2 as SYDVKM.

V usage is TRBV9 and J usage is TRBJ1-5; D may be TRBD1 (5 bases). V was trimmed by 0 bases and J by 6 bases, leaving 19 bases between them. The germline V gene has CDR1 SGDLS and CDR2 YYNGEE. The CDR3 has 17 residues. CDR3 region: CASSVVVGGTRSQPQHF. The CDR3 DNA reads TGTGCCAGCAGCGTAGTAGTGGGAGGGACCCGGAGTCAGCCCCAGCATTTT.

The V gene is TRBV27, the J gene TRBJ2-5; 8 bases match TRBD2. CDR1 and CDR2 (germline): MNHEY, SMNVEV (reference sequence). This CDR3 has 15 residues. V lost 4 bases, J lost 3 bases, and 7 bases stayed unmatched. The CDR3 nucleotides read TGTGCCAGCAGTTCGTCCGGGGGGGCCGAAGAGACCCAGTACTTC. Its protein is CASSSSGGAEETQYF.

The rearrangement links TRBV15 to TRBJ1-6; TRBD1 agrees at 7 bases. The V gene end was trimmed by 1 base and the J gene end by 9 bases; junction bases not matched to a gene: 3. The CDR3 loop spans 14 amino acids. Germline assignment: CDR1 LNHNV and CDR2 YYDKDF (reference sequence). The DNA for the CDR3 is TGTGCCACCAGCAGAGGACAGGGTGGTTCACCCCTCCACTTT. This encodes CATSRGQGGSPLHF.